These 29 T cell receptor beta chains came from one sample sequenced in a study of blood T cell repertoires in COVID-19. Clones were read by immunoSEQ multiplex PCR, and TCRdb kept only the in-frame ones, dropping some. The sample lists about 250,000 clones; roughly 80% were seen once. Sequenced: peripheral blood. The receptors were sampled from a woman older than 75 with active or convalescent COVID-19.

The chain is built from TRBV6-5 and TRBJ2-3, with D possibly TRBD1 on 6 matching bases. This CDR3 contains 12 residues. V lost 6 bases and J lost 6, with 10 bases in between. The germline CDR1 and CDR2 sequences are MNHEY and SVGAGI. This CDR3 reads CASSLRGDTQYF. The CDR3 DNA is TGTGCCAGCAGCTTGAGGGGGGATACGCAGTATTTT.

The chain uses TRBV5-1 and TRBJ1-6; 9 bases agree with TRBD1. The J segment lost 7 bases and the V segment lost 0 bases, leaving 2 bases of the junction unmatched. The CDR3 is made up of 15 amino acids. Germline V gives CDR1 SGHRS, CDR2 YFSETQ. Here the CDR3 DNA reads TGCGCCAGCAGCTTGGTCGGGACAGGGAATTCACCCCTCCACTTT. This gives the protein CASSLVGTGNSPLHF. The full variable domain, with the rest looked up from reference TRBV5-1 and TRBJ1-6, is KAGVTQTPRYLIKTRGQQVTLSCSPISGHRSVSWYQQTPGQGLQFLFEYFSETQRNKGNFPGRFSGRQFSNSRSEMNVSTLELGDSALYLCASSLVGTGNSPLHFGNGTRLTVT.

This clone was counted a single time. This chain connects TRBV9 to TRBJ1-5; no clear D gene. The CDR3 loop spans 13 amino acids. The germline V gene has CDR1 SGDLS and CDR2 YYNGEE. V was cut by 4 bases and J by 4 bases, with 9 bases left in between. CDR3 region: CASSPTANQPQHF. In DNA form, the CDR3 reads TGTGCCAGCAGCCCAACAGCAAATCAGCCCCAGCATTTT.

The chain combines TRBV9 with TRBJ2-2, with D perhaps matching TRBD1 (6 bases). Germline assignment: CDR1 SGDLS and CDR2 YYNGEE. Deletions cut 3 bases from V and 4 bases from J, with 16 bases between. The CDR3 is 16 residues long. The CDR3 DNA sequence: TGTGCCAGCAGCGGAGGGGGTTGGCCGGGCACCGGGGAGCTGTTTTTT. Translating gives CASSGGGWPGTGELFF.

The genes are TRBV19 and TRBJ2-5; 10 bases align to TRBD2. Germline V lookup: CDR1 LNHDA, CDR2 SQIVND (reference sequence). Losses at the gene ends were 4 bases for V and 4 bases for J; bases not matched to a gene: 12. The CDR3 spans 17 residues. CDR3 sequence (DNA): TGTGCCAGTAGTAGCTCCCCCCCTAGCGGGAGTCGAGAGACCCAGTACTTC. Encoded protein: CASSSSPPSGSRETQYF.

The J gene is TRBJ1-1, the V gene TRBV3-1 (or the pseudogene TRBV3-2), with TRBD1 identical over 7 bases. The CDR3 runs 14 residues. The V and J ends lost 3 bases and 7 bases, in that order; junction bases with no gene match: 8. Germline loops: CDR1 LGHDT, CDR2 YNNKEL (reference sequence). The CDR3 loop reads CASSQGQKSGEAFF. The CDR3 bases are TGTGCCAGCAGCCAGGGACAGAAGTCCGGTGAAGCTTTCTTT.

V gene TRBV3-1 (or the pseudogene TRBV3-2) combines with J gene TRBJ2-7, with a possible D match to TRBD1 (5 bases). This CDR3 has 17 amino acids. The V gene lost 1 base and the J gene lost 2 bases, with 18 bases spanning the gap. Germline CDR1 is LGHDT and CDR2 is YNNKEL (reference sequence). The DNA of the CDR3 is TGTGCCAGCAGCCAAGGGAGCGTGGGGCGCCAAACCTACGAGCAGTACTTC. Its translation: CASSQGSVGRQTYEQYF.

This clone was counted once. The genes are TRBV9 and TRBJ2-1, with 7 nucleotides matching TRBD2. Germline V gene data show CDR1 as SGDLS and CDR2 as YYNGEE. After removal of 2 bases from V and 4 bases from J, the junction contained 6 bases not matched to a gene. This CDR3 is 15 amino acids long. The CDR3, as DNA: TGTGCCAGCAGCGTCGGACTAGGTTTGTACAATGAGCAGTTCTTC. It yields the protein CASSVGLGLYNEQFF.

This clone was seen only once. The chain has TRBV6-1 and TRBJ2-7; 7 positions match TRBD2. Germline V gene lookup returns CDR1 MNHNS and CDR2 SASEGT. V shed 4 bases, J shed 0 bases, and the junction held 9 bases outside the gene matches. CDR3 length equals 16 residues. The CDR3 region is CASSGRLGDYSYEQYF. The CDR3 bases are TGTGCCAGCAGTGGACGCCTAGGGGACTACTCCTACGAGCAGTACTTC.

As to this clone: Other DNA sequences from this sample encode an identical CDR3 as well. The CDR3 protein is CSVGGQGNTEAFF. The CDR3 DNA reads TGCAGCGTCGGAGGACAGGGCAACACTGAAGCTTTCTTT. The chain employs TRBV29-1 and TRBJ1-1; 8 bases agree with TRBD1. With 6 bases clipped from V and 2 bases from J, the junction kept 5 bases outside the gene matches. Germline CDR1 is SQVTM and CDR2 is ANQGSEA. The CDR3 contains 13 residues. Full variable domain (outside the CDR3, taken from reference TRBV29-1 and TRBJ1-1): SAVISQKPSRDICQRGTSLTIQCQVDSQVTMMFWYRQQPGQSLTLIATANQGSEATYESGFVIDKFPISRPNLTFSTLTVSNMSPEDSSIYLCSVGGQGNTEAFFGQGTRLTVV.

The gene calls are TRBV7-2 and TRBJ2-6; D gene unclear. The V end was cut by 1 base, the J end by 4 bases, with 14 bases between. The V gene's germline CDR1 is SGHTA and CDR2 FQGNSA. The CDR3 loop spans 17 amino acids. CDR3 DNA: TGTGCCAGCAGCTTAGTAAACGTCCTGAGGGGGGCCAACGTCCTGACTTTC. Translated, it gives CASSLVNVLRGANVLTF.

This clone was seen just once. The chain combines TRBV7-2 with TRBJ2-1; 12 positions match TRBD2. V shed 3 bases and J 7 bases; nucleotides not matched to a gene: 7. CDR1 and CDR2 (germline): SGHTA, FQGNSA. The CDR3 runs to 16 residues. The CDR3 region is CASSLGGLAGINEQFF. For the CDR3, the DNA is TGTGCCAGCAGCTTGGGGGGACTAGCGGGTATTAATGAGCAGTTCTTC.

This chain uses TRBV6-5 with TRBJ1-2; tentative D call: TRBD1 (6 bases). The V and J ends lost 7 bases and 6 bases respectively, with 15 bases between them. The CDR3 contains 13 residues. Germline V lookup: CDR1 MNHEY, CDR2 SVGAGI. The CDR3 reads CASNKQGSDGYTF. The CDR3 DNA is TGTGCCAGCAACAAACAGGGTTCGGATGGCTACACCTTC.

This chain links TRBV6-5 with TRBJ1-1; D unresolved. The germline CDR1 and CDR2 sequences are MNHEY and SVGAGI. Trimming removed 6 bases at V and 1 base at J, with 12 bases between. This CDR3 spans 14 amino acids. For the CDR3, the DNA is TGTGCCAGCAGCCCCCACCTAAGGAACACTGAAGCTTTCTTT. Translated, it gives CASSPHLRNTEAFF.

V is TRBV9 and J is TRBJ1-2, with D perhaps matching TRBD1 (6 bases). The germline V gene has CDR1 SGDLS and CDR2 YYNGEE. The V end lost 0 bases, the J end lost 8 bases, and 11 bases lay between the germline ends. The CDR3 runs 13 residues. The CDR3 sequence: CASSVDREHGYTF. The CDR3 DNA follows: TGTGCCAGCAGCGTAGACAGGGAACACGGCTACACCTTC.

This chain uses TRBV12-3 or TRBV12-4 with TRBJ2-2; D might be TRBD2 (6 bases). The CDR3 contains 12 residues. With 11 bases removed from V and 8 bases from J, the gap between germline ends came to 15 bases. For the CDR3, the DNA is TGTGCCTGGGGAGGAGGTTCAGGGGAGCTGTTTTTT. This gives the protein CAWGGGSGELFF.

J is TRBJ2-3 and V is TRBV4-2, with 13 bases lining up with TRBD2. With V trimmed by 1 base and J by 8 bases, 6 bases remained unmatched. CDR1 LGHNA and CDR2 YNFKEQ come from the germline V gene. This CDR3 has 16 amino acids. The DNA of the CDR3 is TGTGCCAGCAGCCAAGGCACTAGCGGGGGGGTCGGTACGCAGTATTTT. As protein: CASSQGTSGGVGTQYF.

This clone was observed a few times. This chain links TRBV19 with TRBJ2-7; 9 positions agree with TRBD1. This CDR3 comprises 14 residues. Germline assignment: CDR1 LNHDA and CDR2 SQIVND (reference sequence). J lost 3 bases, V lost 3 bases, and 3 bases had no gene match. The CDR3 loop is CASSIRDRDYEQYF. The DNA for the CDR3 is TGTGCCAGTAGTATCAGGGACAGGGACTACGAGCAGTACTTC. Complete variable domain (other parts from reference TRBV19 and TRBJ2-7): DGGITQSPKYLFRKEGQNVTLSCEQNLNHDAMYWYRQDPGQGLRLIYYSQIVNDFQKGDIAEGYSVSREKKESFPLTVTSAQKNPTAFYLCASSIRDRDYEQYFGPGTRLTVT.

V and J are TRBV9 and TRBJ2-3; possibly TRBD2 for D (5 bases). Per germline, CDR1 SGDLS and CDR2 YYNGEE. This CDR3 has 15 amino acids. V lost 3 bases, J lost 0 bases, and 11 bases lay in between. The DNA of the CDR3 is TGTGCCAGCAGCGGAGGGCAGCCTAGCACAGATACGCAGTATTTT. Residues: CASSGGQPSTDTQYF.

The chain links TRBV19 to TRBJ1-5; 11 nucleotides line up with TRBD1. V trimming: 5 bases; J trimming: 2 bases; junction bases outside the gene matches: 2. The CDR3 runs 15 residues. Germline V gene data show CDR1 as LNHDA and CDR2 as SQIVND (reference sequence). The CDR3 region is CASSGTGGGNQPQHF. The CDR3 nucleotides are TGTGCCAGTAGTGGGACAGGGGGGGGCAATCAGCCCCAGCATTTT.

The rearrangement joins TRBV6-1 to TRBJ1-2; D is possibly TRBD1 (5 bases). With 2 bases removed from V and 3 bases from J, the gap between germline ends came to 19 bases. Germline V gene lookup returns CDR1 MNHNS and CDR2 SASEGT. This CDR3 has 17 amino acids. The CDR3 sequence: CASSEFSLGGADYGYTF. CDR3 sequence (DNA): TGTGCCAGCAGTGAATTCTCCCTCGGTGGGGCGGACTATGGCTACACCTTC.

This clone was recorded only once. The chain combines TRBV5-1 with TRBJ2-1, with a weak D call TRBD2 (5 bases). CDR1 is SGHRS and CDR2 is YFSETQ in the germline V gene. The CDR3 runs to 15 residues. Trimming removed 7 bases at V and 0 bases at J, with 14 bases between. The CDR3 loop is CASASGIASYNEQFF. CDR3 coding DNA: TGCGCCAGCGCGTCGGGGATTGCCTCCTACAATGAGCAGTTCTTC.

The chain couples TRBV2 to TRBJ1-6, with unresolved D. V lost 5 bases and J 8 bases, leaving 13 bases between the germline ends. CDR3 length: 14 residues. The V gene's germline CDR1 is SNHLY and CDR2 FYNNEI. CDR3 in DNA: TGTGCCAGCAGTAGTGGGGAGTTGTATTCACCCCTCCACTTT. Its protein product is CASSSGELYSPLHF.

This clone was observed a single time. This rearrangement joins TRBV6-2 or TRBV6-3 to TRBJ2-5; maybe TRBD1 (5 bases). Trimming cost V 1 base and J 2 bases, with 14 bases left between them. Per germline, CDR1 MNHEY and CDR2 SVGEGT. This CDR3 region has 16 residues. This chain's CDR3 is CASSYFPVDNQETQYF. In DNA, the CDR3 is TGTGCCAGCAGTTACTTTCCAGTGGACAATCAAGAGACCCAGTACTTC.

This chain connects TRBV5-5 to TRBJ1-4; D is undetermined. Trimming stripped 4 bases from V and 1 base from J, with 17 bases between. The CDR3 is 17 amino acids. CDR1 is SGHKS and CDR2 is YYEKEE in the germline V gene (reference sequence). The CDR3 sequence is CASSRTGAKGTNEKLFF. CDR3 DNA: TGTGCCAGCAGCCGGACTGGAGCCAAGGGAACTAATGAAAAACTGTTTTTT.

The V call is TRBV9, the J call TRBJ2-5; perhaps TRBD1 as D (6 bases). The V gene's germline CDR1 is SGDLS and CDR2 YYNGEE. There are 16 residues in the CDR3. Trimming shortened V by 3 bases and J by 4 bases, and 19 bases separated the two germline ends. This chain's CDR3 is CASSATVGAATETQYF. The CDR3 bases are TGTGCCAGCAGCGCGACGGTGGGGGCGGCTACAGAGACCCAGTACTTC.

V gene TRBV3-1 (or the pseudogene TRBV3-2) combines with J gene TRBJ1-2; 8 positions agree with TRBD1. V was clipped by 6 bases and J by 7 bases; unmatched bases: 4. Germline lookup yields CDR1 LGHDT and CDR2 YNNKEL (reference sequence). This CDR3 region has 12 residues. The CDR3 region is CASSRTGSGYTF. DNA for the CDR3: TGTGCCAGCAGTCGGACAGGGTCTGGCTACACCTTC.

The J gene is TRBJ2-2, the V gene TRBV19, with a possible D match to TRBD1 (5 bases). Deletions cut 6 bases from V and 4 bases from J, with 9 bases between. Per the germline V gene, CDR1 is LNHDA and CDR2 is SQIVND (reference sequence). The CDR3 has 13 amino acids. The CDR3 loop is CASSSQGTGELFF. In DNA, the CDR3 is TGTGCCAGTAGCTCCCAGGGCACCGGGGAGCTGTTTTTT. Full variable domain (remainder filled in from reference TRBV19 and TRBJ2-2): DGGITQSPKYLFRKEGQNVTLSCEQNLNHDAMYWYRQDPGQGLRLIYYSQIVNDFQKGDIAEGYSVSREKKESFPLTVTSAQKNPTAFYLCASSSQGTGELFFGEGSRLTVL.

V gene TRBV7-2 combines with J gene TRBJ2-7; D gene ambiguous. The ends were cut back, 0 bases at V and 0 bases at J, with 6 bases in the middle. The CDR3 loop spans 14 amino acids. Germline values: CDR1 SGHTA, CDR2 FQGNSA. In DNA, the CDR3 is TGTGCCAGCAGCTTAGCGGCGGCCTCCTACGAGCAGTACTTC. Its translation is CASSLAAASYEQYF. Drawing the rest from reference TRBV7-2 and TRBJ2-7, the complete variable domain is GAGVSQSPSNKVTEKGKDVELRCDPISGHTALYWYRQSLGQGLEFLIYFQGNSAPDKSGLPSDRFSAERTGGSVSTLTIQRTQQEDSAVYLCASSLAAASYEQYFGPGTRLTVT.